The source of this TCR beta chain is a study of T cells in Graves' hyperthyroidism and ophthalmopathy. Germline V lookup: CDR1 GTSNPN, CDR2 SVGIG (reference sequence). The CDR3 sequence is 11 residues long. Between the trimmed V and J ends, which lost 0 bases and 7 bases, there was a span of 7 bases. The TCR beta CDR3 regions underwent amplification using RNA transcripts as the source. With the HTBI primer set, the TCR CDR3 went through a first round of RT-PCR. From the multiplex PCR reads, TCRdb called clonotypes with MiXCR, one entry per CDR3 protein. The top ten clones hold roughly 7.9% of a sample with around 300,000 distinct CDR3 sequences, approximately 15% of them seen once.

Sample: blood. The rearrangement links TRBV30 to TRBJ2-7; D remains unclear. The receptor's source is a middle-aged woman with Graves' hyperthyroidism. CDR3 amino acids: CAWSVLGEQYF. The CDR3 bases are TGTGCCTGGAGTGTTCTGGGGGAGCAGTACTTC.